What follows are 13 T cell receptor beta chains derived from one specimen sequenced in a study of blood T cell repertoires in COVID-19. Profiled with immunoSEQ multiplex PCR; TCRdb holds only in-frame clones, not every one. The data hold about 360,000 clones, with around nine tenths observed a single time. Sequencing was done on a sample of peripheral blood. The receptors derive from a human donor in a cohort sampled during active COVID-19.

The gene calls are TRBV19 and TRBJ1-4; a possible D gene is TRBD1 (5 bases). This CDR3 comprises 14 residues. The V end lost 5 bases, the J end lost 7 bases, and 14 bases lay between the germline ends. Germline CDR1 LNHDA, CDR2 SQIVND (reference sequence). The CDR3 spells CASSPQGVVEKLFF. The CDR3 bases are TGTGCCAGTAGTCCCCAGGGTGTCGTTGAAAAACTGTTTTTT.

Notes on this clone: Other nucleotide sequences from this sample produce the same CDR3. CDR3 residues: CASSLDPAYEQYF. In DNA form, the CDR3 reads TGCGCCAGCAGCTTGGATCCGGCCTACGAGCAGTACTTC. The rearrangement links TRBV5-1 to TRBJ2-7, with unresolved D. CDR1 is SGHRS and CDR2 is YFSETQ in the germline V gene. The CDR3 contains 13 residues. V dropped 0 bases and J dropped 2 bases, with 6 bases sitting between them.

The count of this clone is one. The rearrangement uses TRBV12-3 or TRBV12-4 and TRBJ2-7; D gene ambiguous. Trimming removed 3 bases from V and 5 bases from J, with 8 bases in between. This CDR3 is 12 amino acids long. The CDR3 sequence: CASSFAGNEQYF. Written as DNA, the CDR3 is TGTGCCAGCAGTTTTGCCGGTAACGAGCAGTACTTC.

This chain uses TRBV4-1 with TRBJ1-1, with TRBD1 identical over 8 bases. Germline CDR1 is MGHRA and CDR2 is YSYEKL. Trimming at V came to 0 bases and at J to 6 bases, leaving 6 bases not matched to a gene. CDR3 length: 15 residues. CDR3 coding DNA: TGCGCCAGCAGCCAAGAGGACAGGGTGATCGCTGAAGCTTTCTTT. It translates to CASSQEDRVIAEAFF.

The chain is built from TRBV7-2 and TRBJ1-2; D is perhaps TRBD1 (5 bases). V lost 5 bases, J lost 6 bases, and 19 bases lay in between. Germline V lookup: CDR1 SGHTA, CDR2 FQGNSA. The CDR3 sequence is 15 residues long. CDR3 protein: CASSPGREGPDGYTF. As DNA, the CDR3 is TGTGCCAGCAGCCCTGGGCGGGAGGGACCCGATGGCTACACCTTC.

The chain joins TRBV3-1 (or the pseudogene TRBV3-2) to TRBJ1-6, with unresolved D. Germline CDR1 is LGHDT and CDR2 is YNNKEL (reference sequence). V was trimmed by 1 base and J by 7 bases, leaving 8 bases between them. The CDR3 consists of 14 residues. The CDR3 sequence: CASSQGTGNSPLHF. As DNA, the CDR3 is TGTGCCAGCAGCCAAGGGACGGGGAATTCACCCCTCCACTTT.

The chain is built from TRBV27 and TRBJ2-7; D call uncertain. CDR3 length: 15 amino acids. Germline values: CDR1 MNHEY, CDR2 SMNVEV (reference sequence). With 3 bases removed from V and 3 bases from J, the gap between germline ends came to 15 bases. This chain's CDR3 is CASSFPPQALYEQYF. The CDR3 nucleotides are TGTGCCAGCAGTTTCCCCCCGCAGGCCCTCTACGAGCAGTACTTC.

The chain carries TRBV6-5 and TRBJ2-3; 7 positions match TRBD2. The V gene's germline CDR1 is MNHEY and CDR2 SVGAGI. This CDR3 is built from 15 residues. J gave up 2 bases and V 6 bases, and 8 bases lay outside the gene matches. This chain's CDR3 is CASSGGSWDTDTQYF. The DNA for the CDR3 is TGTGCCAGCAGCGGGGGGAGTTGGGACACAGATACGCAGTATTTT.

This clone is a singleton in its sample. This chain uses TRBV12-3 or TRBV12-4 with TRBJ1-2; no clear D. The CDR3 loop spans 13 amino acids. The V gene lost 3 bases and the J gene lost 7 bases, with 12 bases spanning the gap. The CDR3 sequence is CASSFGGIGGYTF. The CDR3 DNA follows: TGTGCCAGCAGTTTTGGAGGAATAGGTGGCTACACCTTC.

The chain links TRBV2 to TRBJ1-4; D may be TRBD1 (5 bases). The CDR3 has 14 residues. The germline gives CDR1 SNHLY, CDR2 FYNNEI. V lost 6 bases to trimming and J lost 6 bases, with 14 bases between them. CDR3 nucleotide sequence: TGTGCCAGCAGGGAGGACCGGGGGGATGAAAAACTGTTTTTT. Translation gives CASREDRGDEKLFF.

The chain uses TRBV15 and TRBJ1-5; maybe TRBD1 (6 bases). CDR3 length: 15 residues. CDR1 is LNHNV, CDR2 YYDKDF, per germline (reference sequence). Trimming pared 0 bases from V and 7 bases from J, leaving 13 bases between. CDR3 sequence (DNA): TGTGCCACCAGCAGAGATAGTGGGGGGGCACAGCCCCAGCATTTT. It specifies CATSRDSGGAQPQHF.

The CDR3 sequence is CASSSYSGTGVPDTQYF. Here the CDR3 DNA reads TGCGCCAGCAGCTCGTACTCCGGGACAGGGGTTCCAGATACGCAGTATTTT. The rearrangement joins TRBV5-1 to TRBJ2-3; 10 bases line up with TRBD1. CDR3 length equals 17 residues. Germline CDR1 and CDR2: SGHRS and YFSETQ. V gave up 3 bases and J gave up 4 bases; unmatched junction bases: 11. The variable domain in full, completed from reference TRBV5-1 and TRBJ2-3, reads KAGVTQTPRYLIKTRGQQVTLSCSPISGHRSVSWYQQTPGQGLQFLFEYFSETQRNKGNFPGRFSGRQFSNSRSEMNVSTLELGDSALYLCASSSYSGTGVPDTQYFGPGTRLTVL.

In the case of this clone: The same CDR3 also results from other DNA sequences found in this sample. This chain links TRBV7-9 with TRBJ2-3; D may be TRBD2 (6 bases). This CDR3 is built from 15 residues. Trimming left V 3 bases short and J 0 bases short, with 10 bases between. Germline CDR1 SEHNR, CDR2 FQNEAQ (reference sequence). CDR3 region: CASSFPGVSTDTQYF. The CDR3 nucleotides are TGTGCCAGCAGCTTCCCGGGGGTTAGCACAGATACGCAGTATTTT.